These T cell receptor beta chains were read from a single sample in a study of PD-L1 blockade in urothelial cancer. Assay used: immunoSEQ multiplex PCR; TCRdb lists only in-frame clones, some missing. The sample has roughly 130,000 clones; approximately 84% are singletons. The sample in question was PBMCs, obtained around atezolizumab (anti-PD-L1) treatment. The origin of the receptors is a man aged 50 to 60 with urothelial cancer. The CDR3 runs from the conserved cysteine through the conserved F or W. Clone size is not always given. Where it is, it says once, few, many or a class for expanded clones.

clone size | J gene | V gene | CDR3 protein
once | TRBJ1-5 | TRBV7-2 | CASSFSLGQNQPQHF
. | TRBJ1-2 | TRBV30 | CAWRSGPHGYTF
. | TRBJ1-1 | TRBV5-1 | CASSIQARGRATEAFF
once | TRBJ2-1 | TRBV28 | CASSLAGQGLPSEQFF
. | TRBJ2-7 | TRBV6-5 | CASSETGTGGAAWYF
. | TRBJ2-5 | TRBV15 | CATSRGPGLAEETQYF
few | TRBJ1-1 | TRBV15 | CATRRTENTEAFF
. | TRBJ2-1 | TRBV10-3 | CAISGRSRETLNEQFF
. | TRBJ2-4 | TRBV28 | CASSRDIIAKNIQYF
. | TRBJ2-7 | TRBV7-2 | CASSSPGTSGRTLYEQYF
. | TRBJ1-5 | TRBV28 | CASSLFQVGLKPQHF
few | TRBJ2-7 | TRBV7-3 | CASSLNGAASGGILANYEQYF
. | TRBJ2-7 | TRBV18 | CASSDGQVAYEQYF
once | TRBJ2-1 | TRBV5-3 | CARSLPGFFEQFF
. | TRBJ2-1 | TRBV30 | CAWSIGGVGGEQFF
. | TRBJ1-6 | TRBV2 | CASRAGTGSSPLHF
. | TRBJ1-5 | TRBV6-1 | CASSEASGGKQPQHF
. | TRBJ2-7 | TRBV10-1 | CASSRTGGGEQYF
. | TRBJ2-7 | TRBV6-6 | CASSALGPRGYEQYF
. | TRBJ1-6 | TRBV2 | CASRTTGDNSPLHF
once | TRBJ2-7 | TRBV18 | CASSPSDTVGEQYF
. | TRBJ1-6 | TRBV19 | CASTSGQGSSPLHF
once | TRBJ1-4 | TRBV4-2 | CASSQVGGRDEKLFF
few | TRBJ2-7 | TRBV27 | CASSLSSQAYEQYF
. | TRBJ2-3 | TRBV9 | CASSAGGYSRTDTQYF
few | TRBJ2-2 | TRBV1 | CTIRSQGWEAGGIWGGELFF
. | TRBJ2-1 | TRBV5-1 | CASSLAFSSYNEQFF
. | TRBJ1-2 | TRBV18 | CASSPPDSTYGYTF
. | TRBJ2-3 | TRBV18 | CASSPGSGRTDTQYF
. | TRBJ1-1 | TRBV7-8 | CASSSVVGTEAFF
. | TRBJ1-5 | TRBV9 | CASSVGGTGLQPQHF
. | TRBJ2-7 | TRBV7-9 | CASSPGLIFAYEQYF
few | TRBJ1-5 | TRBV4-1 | CASSQQAGALNQPQHF
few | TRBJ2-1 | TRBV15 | CATSRERQPQFF
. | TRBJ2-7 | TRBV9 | CASSVEGEQGRYEQYF
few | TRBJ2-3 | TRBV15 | CATSPTPGTSDSDTQYF
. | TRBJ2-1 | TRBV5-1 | CASSVVGGAYNEQFF
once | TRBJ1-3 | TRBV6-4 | CASSDLPTVTGLSGNTIYF
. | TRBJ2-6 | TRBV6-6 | CASRRDTISGANVLTF
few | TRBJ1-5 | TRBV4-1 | CASSQDAGTGNQPQHF